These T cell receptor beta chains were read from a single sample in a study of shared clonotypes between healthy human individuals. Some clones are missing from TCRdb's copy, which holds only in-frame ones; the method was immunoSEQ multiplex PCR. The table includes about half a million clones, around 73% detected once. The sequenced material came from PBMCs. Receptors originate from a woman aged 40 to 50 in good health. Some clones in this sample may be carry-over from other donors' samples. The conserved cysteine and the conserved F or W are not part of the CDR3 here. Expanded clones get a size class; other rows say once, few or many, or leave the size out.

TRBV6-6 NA ASIATSGSYNEQF
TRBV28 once ASMRGRGRPYGYT
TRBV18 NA ASSPRVEEETQY
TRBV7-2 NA ASSLSGSEAF
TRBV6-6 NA ASSLDRAPYEQY
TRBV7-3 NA ASSPTGANTEAF
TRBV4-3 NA ASSLGQGTYEQY
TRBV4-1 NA ASSRSGTSALETQY
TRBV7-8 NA ASSLGNPRHQPQH
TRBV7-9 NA ASSRWTDPIYGYT
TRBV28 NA ASSTHRTNRY
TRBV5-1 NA ASSLEWSGGVQETQY
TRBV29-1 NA SVEEGDTEAF
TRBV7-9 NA ASSLIGQNTEAF
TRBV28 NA ASGLAGVPYEQY
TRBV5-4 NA ASRGREGNSGANVLT
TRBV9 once ASSDGLAKNIQY